This T cell receptor beta chain was recovered during a study of blood T cells in healthy people across ages. This CDR3 is built from 13 residues. Germline CDR1 SGHRS, CDR2 YFSETQ. The V end lost 1 base, the J end lost 6 bases, and 10 bases lay between the germline ends. Using a J-beta primer mix together with a sample-barcoded 5' primer, a second PCR was run for about 6 to 11 cycles. Each CDR3 protein gets one entry after TCRdb re-called the 5' RACE reads with MiXCR. The data hold 600,000 or so distinct CDR3 sequences, with about 30% observed a single time. The TCR sequence derives from an elderly woman in good health. The V and J genes are TRBV5-1 and TRBJ1-2; D ambiguous. Sequenced material: blood. The CDR3 coding sequence is TGCGCCAGCAGCTTGTCGGGGAAGAATGGCTACACCTTC. Protein product: CASSLSGKNGYTF.